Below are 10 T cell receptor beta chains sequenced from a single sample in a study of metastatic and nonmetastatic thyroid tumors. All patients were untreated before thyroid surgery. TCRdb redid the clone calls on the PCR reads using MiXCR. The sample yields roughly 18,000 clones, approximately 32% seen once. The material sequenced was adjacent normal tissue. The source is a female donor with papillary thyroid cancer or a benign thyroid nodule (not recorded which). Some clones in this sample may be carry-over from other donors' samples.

The CDR3 loop reads CSPRDWRHEQFF. The CDR3 DNA follows: TGCAGCCCCAGGGACTGGCGGCATGAGCAGTTCTTC. This chain links TRBV20-1 with TRBJ2-1, with D perhaps matching TRBD2 (6 bases). Germline assignment: CDR1 DFQATT and CDR2 SNEGSKA (reference sequence). This CDR3 contains 12 residues.

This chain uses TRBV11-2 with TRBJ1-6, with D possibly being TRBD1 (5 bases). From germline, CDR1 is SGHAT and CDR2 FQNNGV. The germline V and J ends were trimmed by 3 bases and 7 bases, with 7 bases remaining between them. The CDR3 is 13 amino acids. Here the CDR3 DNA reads TGTGCCAGCAGCTTCGGGGGGAATTCACCCCTCCACTTT. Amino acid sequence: CASSFGGNSPLHF.

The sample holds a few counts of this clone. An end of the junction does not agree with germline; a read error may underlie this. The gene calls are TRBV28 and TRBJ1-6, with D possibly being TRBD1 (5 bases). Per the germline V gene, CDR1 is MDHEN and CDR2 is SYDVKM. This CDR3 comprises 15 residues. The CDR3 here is CTSRTRDDGNSPLHF. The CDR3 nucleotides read TGTACCAGCAGGACCCGGGACGACGGGAATTCACCCCTCCACTTT.

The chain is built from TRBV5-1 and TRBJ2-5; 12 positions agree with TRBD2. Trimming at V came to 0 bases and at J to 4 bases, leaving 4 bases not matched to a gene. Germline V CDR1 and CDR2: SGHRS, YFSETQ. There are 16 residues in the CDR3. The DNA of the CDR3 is TGCGCCAGCAGCTTGGGGACTAGCGGGGCTCCAGAGACCCAGTACTTC. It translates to CASSLGTSGAPETQYF.

The chain's CDR3 is CASSGPRSRYEQYF. The CDR3 DNA follows: TGTGCCAGCAGTGGACCTCGTTCCCGCTACGAGCAGTACTTC. This chain joins TRBV2 and TRBJ2-7; D unresolved. The CDR3 is 14 residues long. Trimming stripped 4 bases from V and 3 bases from J, with 13 bases between. Germline V lookup: CDR1 SNHLY, CDR2 FYNNEI.

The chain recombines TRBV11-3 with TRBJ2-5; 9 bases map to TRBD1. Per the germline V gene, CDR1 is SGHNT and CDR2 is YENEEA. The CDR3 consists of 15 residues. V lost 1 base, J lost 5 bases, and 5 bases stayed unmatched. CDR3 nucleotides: TGTGCCAGCAGCTTAGCCGGGACAGGGAGGGAGACCCAGTACTTC. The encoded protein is CASSLAGTGRETQYF.

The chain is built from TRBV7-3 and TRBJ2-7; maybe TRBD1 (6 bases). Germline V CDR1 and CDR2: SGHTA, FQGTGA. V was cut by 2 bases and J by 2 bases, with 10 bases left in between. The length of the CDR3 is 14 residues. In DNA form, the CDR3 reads TGTGCCAGCAGCTTAGGGGCAGGGGCCTACGAGCAGTACTTC. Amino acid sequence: CASSLGAGAYEQYF.

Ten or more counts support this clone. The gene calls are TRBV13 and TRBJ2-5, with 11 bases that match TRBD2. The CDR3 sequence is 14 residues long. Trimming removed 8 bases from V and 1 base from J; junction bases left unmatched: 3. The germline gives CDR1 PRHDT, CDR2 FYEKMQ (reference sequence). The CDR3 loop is CASALAGGQETQYF. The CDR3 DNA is TGTGCCAGCGCGCTAGCGGGGGGCCAAGAGACCCAGTACTTC.

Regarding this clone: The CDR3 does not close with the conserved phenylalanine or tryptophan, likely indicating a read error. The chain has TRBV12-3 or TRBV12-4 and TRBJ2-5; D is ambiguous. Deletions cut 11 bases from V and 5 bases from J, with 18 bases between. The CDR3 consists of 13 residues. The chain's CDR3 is CASREGNRETQYS. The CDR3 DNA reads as TGTGCCTCTCGAGAAGGAAACCGGGAGACCCAGTACTCC.

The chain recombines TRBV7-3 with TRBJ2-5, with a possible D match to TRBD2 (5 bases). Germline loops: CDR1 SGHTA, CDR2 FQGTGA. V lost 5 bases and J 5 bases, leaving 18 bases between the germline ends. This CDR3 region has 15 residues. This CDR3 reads CASSHLGGRGETQYF. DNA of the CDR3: TGTGCCAGCAGCCACCTCGGTGGGAGAGGCGAGACCCAGTACTTC.